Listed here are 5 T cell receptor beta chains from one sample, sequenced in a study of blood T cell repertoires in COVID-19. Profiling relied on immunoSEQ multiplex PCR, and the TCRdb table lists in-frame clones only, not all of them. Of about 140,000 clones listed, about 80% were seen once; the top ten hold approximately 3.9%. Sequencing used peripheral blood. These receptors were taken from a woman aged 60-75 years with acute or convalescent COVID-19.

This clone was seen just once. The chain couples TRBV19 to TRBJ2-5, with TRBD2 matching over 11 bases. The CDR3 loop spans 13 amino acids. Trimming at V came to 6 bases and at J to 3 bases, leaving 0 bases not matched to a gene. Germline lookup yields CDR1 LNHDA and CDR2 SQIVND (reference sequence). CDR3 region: CASRGLAEETQYF. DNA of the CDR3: TGTGCCAGTAGGGGACTAGCGGAAGAGACCCAGTACTTC. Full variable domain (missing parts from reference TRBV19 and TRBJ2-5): DGGITQSPKYLFRKEGQNVTLSCEQNLNHDAMYWYRQDPGQGLRLIYYSQIVNDFQKGDIAEGYSVSREKKESFPLTVTSAQKNPTAFYLCASRGLAEETQYFGPGTRLLVL.

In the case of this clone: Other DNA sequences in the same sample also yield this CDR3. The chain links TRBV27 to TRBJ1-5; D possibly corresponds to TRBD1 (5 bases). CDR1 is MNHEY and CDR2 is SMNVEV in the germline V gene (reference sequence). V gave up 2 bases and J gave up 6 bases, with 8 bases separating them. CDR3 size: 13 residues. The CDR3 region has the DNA TGTGCCAGCAGTTTACAGGGAGGTCAGCCCCAGCATTTT. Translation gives CASSLQGGQPQHF.

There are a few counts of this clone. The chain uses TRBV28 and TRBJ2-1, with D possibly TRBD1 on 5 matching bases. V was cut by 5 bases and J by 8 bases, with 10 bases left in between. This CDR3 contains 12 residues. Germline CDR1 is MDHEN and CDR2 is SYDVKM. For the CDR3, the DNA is TGTGCCAGCAGTCCTACCAGGGATGAGCAGTTCTTC. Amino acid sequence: CASSPTRDEQFF.

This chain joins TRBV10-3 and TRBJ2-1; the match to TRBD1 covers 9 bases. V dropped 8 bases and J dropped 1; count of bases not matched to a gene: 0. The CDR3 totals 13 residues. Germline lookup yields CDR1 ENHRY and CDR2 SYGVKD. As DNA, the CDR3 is TGTGCCATCGGGACAGGGTCCTACAATGAGCAGTTCTTC. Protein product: CAIGTGSYNEQFF.

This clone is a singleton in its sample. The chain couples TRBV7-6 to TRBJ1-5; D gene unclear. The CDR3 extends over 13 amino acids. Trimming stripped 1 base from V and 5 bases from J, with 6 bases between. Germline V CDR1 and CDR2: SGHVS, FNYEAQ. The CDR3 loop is CASSLGEDQPQHF. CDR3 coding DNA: TGTGCCAGCAGCTTAGGAGAGGATCAGCCCCAGCATTTT.